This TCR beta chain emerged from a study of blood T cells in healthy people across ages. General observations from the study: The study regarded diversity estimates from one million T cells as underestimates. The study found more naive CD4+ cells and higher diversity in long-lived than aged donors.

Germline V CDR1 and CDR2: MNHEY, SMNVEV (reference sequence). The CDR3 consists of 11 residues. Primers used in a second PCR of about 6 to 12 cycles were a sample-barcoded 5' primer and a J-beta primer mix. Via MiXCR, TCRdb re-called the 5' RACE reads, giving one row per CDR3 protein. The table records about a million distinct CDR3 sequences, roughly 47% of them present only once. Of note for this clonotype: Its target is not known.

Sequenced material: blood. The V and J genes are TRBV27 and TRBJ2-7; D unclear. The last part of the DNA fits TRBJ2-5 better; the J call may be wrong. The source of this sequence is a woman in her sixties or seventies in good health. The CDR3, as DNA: TGTGCCATCCCTTTGGGGGAGACCCAGTACTTC. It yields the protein CAIPLGETQYF.